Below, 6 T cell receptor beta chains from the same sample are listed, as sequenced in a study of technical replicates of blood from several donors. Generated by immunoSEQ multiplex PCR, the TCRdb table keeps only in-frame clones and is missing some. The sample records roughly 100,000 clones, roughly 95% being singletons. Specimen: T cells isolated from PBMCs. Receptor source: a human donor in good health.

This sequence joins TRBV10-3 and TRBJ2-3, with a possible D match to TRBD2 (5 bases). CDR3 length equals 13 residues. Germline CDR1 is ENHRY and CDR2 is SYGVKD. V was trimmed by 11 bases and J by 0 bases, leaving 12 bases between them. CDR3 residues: CACGLSSTDTQYF. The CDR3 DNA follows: TGTGCCTGCGGGCTGTCTAGCACAGATACGCAGTATTTT.

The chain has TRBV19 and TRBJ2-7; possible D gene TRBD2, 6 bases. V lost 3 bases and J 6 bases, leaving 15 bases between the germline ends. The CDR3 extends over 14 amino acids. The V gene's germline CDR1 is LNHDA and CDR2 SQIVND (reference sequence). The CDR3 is CASSIVPGVSEQYF. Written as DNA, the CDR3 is TGTGCCAGTAGTATCGTTCCGGGAGTTTCCGAGCAGTACTTC.

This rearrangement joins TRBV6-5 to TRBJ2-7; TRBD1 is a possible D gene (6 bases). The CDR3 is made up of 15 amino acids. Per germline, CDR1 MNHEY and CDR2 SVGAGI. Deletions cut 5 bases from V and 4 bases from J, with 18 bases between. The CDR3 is CASSPAGVSGYEQYF. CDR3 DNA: TGTGCCAGCAGTCCCGCAGGGGTGAGTGGATACGAGCAGTACTTC.

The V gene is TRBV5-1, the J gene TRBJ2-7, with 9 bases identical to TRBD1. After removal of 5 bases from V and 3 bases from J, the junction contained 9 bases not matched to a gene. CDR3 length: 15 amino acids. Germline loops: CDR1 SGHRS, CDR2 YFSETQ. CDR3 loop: CASRTGGGMGYEQYF. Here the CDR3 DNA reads TGCGCCAGCAGGACAGGGGGTGGAATGGGCTACGAGCAGTACTTC.

The DNA of the CDR3 is TGTGCCAGCAGTTACGGGCGACAGGCTCATTACCCACCCCTCCACTTT. Protein product: CASSYGRQAHYPPLHF. The chain uses TRBV6-5 and TRBJ1-6, with a weak D call TRBD1 (6 bases). The CDR3 extends over 16 amino acids. The V end was cut by 2 bases, the J end by 11 bases, with 19 bases between. Per the germline V gene, CDR1 is MNHEY and CDR2 is SVGAGI.

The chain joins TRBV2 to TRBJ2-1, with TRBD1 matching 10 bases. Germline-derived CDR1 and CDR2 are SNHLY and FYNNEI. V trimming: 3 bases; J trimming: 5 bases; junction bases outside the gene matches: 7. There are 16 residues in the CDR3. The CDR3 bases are TGTGCCAGCAGTGAGTTGGGACAGGGGACGAACAATGAGCAGTTCTTC. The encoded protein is CASSELGQGTNNEQFF.